This T cell receptor (beta chain) was obtained from a study of CD8+CD57+ T cells in acquired aplastic anemia. Study information: Sorted cells (CD4+ and CD8+) yielded DNA amounts that averaged roughly 3 ug. The average read count for CD4+ cells in healthy donors was some 9.9 million.

Between the trimmed V and J ends, which lost 5 bases and 5 bases, there was a span of 7 bases. Germline V lookup: CDR1 SEHNR, CDR2 FQNEAQ (reference sequence). CDR3 length: 12 residues. For CDR3 and TCR beta VDJ profiling, genomic DNA was the template used. Each CDR3 protein is one row after TCRdb ran MiXCR on the reads. Counted here are 75,000 to 90,000 distinct CDR3 sequences, about half occurring once; the ten biggest clones make up around 63%. This clonotype was seen repeatedly, ten times or more. The sequence was obtained from a human donor in good health, serving as a control. The sample comprised sorted CD4+, CD8+, or CD8+CD57+ T cells (not recorded which) from PBMCs. The chain joins TRBV7-9 to TRBJ1-5; D is ambiguous. CDR3 loop: CASSLDHQPQHF. Written as DNA, the CDR3 is TGTGCCAGCAGCCTAGACCATCAGCCCCAGCATTTT.